The clone carrying this T cell receptor (beta chain) came up many times. The sample originates from a study of CD8+CD57+ T cells in acquired aplastic anemia. CDR3 length: 15 residues. The V and J ends lost 8 bases and 1 base, in that order; junction bases with no gene match: 5. Germline CDR1 and CDR2: SNHLY and FYNNEI. Genomic DNA, serving as template, underwent TCR beta VDJ and CDR3 profiling. TCRdb independently ran MiXCR on the reads; one entry per CDR3 protein. The sample carries 200,000 to 250,000 distinct CDR3 sequences, 34% recorded once. The TCR sequence derives from a human donor in good health, serving as a control. The chain couples TRBV2 to TRBJ2-6, with 7 bases that match TRBD1. The sample taken for sequencing was sorted CD4+, CD8+, or CD8+CD57+ T cells (not recorded which) from PBMCs. CDR3 in amino acids: CASVKDRSGANVLTF. CDR3 nucleotide sequence: TGTGCCAGCGTAAAGGACAGGTCTGGGGCCAACGTCCTGACTTTC.